The present T cell receptor beta chain was sequenced within a study of CD8 T cells in Susac syndrome. Findings and limits, study-wide: Expansion of Susac CD8+ clones peaked in TEMRA cells and in active patients.

The authors carried out high-throughput sequencing of TCR beta. They applied it to CD8+ and CD4+ T cells obtained from blood. Germline values: CDR1 SQVTM, CDR2 ANQGSEA. The CDR3 is 17 residues long. V lost 4 bases and J lost 0, with 19 bases in between. Reverse transcription of roughly 0.5 to 1 ug RNA used random hexamers. Amplification of TCR beta CDR3 by immunoSEQ multiplex PCR spanned 54 Vbeta and 13 Jbeta. TCRdb analysed the immunoSEQ multiplex PCR reads with MiXCR anew, one entry per CDR3 protein. Of about 190,000 distinct CDR3 sequences in the sample, 85% to 95% were seen once. Details on this clonotype: The antigen remains undetermined.

The chain employs TRBV29-1 and TRBJ2-1; TRBD1 might be the D (6 bases). This receptor was identified in a human donor with Susac syndrome. Source material: CD8+ T cells from PBMCs. CDR3 sequence reads: CSVVGTLEPFSYNEQFF. CDR3 DNA: TGCAGCGTTGTCGGGACACTTGAACCTTTCTCCTACAATGAGCAGTTCTTC.